The source of this T cell receptor beta chain is a study of T cell changes during pregnancy in multiple sclerosis. Produced via immunoSEQ multiplex PCR; TCRdb's table is partial and in-frame only. The sample shows around 77,000 clones, 91% of them seen only once. The sequences come from peripheral blood, collected in the third trimester of pregnancy. This receptor was taken from a female donor in good health, enrolled as a control in a pregnancy study.

CDR3 in amino acids: CASSLASSGGLYEQYF. CDR3 bases: TGTGCCAGCAGCTTAGCTTCTAGCGGGGGATTATACGAGCAGTACTTC. V and J are TRBV7-9 and TRBJ2-7, with 10 bases that match TRBD2. The germline gives CDR1 SEHNR, CDR2 FQNEAQ (reference sequence). V lost 0 bases to trimming and J lost 4 bases; unmatched junction nucleotides: 6. The CDR3 spans 16 residues.